This is a list of T cell receptor beta chains from one sample in a study of technical replicates of blood from several donors. TCRdb's copy holds only in-frame clones and misses some; the assay was immunoSEQ multiplex PCR. The sample lists tens of thousands of clones; just over 90% were seen once. Material for sequencing was T cells isolated from PBMCs. The origin of the receptors is a human donor in good health. Each CDR3 is given without its conserved first and last residue. Fields, in order: CDR3 protein, V gene, J gene.

CDR3 protein: ASSAVRSSDEQF
V gene: TRBV9
J gene: TRBJ2-1

CDR3 protein: SGVGTWGWAF
V gene: TRBV29-1
J gene: TRBJ1-1

CDR3 protein: AISRDNSYEQY
V gene: TRBV10-3
J gene: TRBJ2-7

CDR3 protein: ASSLRGSAF
V gene: TRBV7-9
J gene: TRBJ1-1

CDR3 protein: ASSQSSRGSYNEQF
V gene: TRBV4-1
J gene: TRBJ2-1

CDR3 protein: ASSDLVGYPEAF
V gene: TRBV10-2
J gene: TRBJ1-1

CDR3 protein: ASSYPGSYPSEQY
V gene: TRBV6-6
J gene: TRBJ2-7

CDR3 protein: ASTTGTYQETQY
V gene: TRBV7-9
J gene: TRBJ2-5

CDR3 protein: ASRVDSSYEQY
V gene: TRBV6-1
J gene: TRBJ2-7

CDR3 protein: ASSPGTAYEQY
V gene: TRBV5-1
J gene: TRBJ2-7

CDR3 protein: ASSSQLAYEQY
V gene: TRBV6-6
J gene: TRBJ2-7

CDR3 protein: ASSKPGLAGGRVKNIQY
V gene: TRBV7-2
J gene: TRBJ2-4

CDR3 protein: SALGGSGGAVYNEQF
V gene: TRBV29-1
J gene: TRBJ2-1

CDR3 protein: ASSLVFSHRGSYEQY
V gene: TRBV11-2
J gene: TRBJ2-7

CDR3 protein: ASSPVQVSETQY
V gene: TRBV28
J gene: TRBJ2-5

CDR3 protein: ASSLTSGSAETQY
V gene: TRBV4-1
J gene: TRBJ2-5

CDR3 protein: AISETGFREQY
V gene: TRBV10-3
J gene: TRBJ2-7

CDR3 protein: ASSKIRRIVADYNEQF
V gene: TRBV21-1
J gene: TRBJ2-1

CDR3 protein: ASSTGQSRSTEAF
V gene: TRBV19
J gene: TRBJ1-1

CDR3 protein: AWSVGVVEAF
V gene: TRBV30
J gene: TRBJ1-1

CDR3 protein: ASSLQGDGETQY
V gene: TRBV18
J gene: TRBJ2-5

CDR3 protein: ASSEYREIQPQH
V gene: TRBV25-1
J gene: TRBJ1-5